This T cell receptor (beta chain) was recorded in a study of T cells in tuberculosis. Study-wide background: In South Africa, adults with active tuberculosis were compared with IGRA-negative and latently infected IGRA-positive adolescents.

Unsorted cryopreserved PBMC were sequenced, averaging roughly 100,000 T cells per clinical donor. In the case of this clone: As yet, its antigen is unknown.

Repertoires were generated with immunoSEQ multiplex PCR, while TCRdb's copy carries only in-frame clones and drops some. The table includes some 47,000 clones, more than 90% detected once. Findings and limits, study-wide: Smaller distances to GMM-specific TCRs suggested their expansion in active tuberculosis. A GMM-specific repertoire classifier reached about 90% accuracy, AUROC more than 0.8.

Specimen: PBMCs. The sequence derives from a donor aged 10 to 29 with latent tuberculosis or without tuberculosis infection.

The CDR3: CASSSATGGFHQPQHF. CDR3 DNA sequence: TGTGCCAGCAGCTCCGCCACGGGTGGCTTTCATCAGCCCCAGCATTTT. V and J are TRBV5-8 and TRBJ1-5; no clear D. V was clipped by 3 bases and J by 5 bases, with 18 bases between them. Germline V CDR1 and CDR2: SGHTS, YDEGEE. The CDR3 runs to 16 residues. The full variable domain, completed using reference TRBV5-8 and TRBJ1-5, is EAGVTQSPTHLIKTRGQQATLRCSPISGHTSVYWYQQALGLGLQFLLWYDEGEERNRGNFPPRFSGRQFPNYSSELNVNALELEDSALYLCASSSATGGFHQPQHFGDGTRLSIL.